The clone carrying this T cell receptor beta chain was seen only a few times. One base away lies a much larger clone, so this may be a sequencing read error. The data belong to a study of metastatic and nonmetastatic thyroid tumors. Study as a whole: Both malignant and benign thyroid patients supplied peripheral blood and tumor or nodule tissue samples, across which the repertoires of these patients were then compared.

Per the authors' pipeline: A classifier of distant metastasis in papillary thyroid cancer was built from CDR3 differences (across clinicopathological groups). TCRdb reprocessed the PCR reads using MiXCR. The V and J calls and clone size are TCRdb's, not the authors'. The sample includes about 20,000 clones, approximately 16% seen only once; the top ten take more than 9%. Patients had received no treatment of any kind before thyroid surgery. The CDR3 extends over 14 amino acids. Germline V CDR1 and CDR2: SGHRS, YFSETQ. The sequencing input was tumor tissue. This chain links TRBV5-1 with TRBJ1-1, with 8 bases that match TRBD1. The sequence was collected from a female donor with papillary thyroid cancer or a benign thyroid nodule (not recorded which). Some clones in this sample may be carry-over from other donors' samples. This CDR3 is CTSSLDRAGTEAFF. For the CDR3, the DNA is TGCACCAGCAGCTTGGACAGGGCAGGCACTGAAGCTTTCTTT.